These 4 T cell receptor beta chains were all obtained from the same sample, sequenced in a study of PD-1 blockade in mismatch repair-deficient tumors. The time point here: approximately 9-day in vitro stimulation with candidate neoantigen peptide 5. Antigens of these TCRs are unknown. Method: immunoSEQ multiplex PCR; TCRdb's copy keeps in-frame clones and lacks some. The data hold over 14,000 clones, with more than 80% observed a single time. The input for sequencing was cells cultured in vitro, taken from a patient treated with pembrolizumab. Receptors originate from an adult with mismatch repair-deficient cancer.

This sequence joins TRBV5-4 and TRBJ2-2; no clear D. The CDR3 sequence is 15 residues long. Germline loops: CDR1 SGHNT, CDR2 YYREEE (reference sequence). V lost 3 bases, J lost 7 bases, and 16 bases lay in between. For the CDR3, the DNA is TGTGCCAGCAGCTCAAGGACGGTGGATGGCGGGGAGCTGTTTTTT. It encodes CASSSRTVDGGELFF.

This chain links TRBV10-3 with TRBJ2-2; 12 positions agree with TRBD2. The CDR3 extends over 17 amino acids. The junction had 10 bases not matched to a gene; V was cut back by 7 bases and J by 4 bases. CDR1 ENHRY and CDR2 SYGVKD come from the germline V gene. This chain's CDR3 is CAITNIGLAGPTGELFF. CDR3 bases: TGTGCCATCACCAATATCGGACTAGCGGGACCCACCGGGGAGCTGTTTTTT.

This clone was found a few times. The chain joins TRBV6-4 to TRBJ2-1; 7 bases align to TRBD1. V trimming: 2 bases; J trimming: 3 bases; junction bases outside the gene matches: 4. Germline V CDR1 and CDR2: MRHNA, SNTAGT. This CDR3 contains 15 residues. The CDR3 sequence: CASSDGAGGYNEQFF. The CDR3 DNA is TGTGCCAGCAGTGACGGGGCAGGGGGCTACAATGAGCAGTTCTTC.

Only a few counts were recorded for this clone. V is TRBV12-5 and J is TRBJ2-1, with D possibly matching TRBD2 (6 bases). The germline CDR1 and CDR2 sequences are LGHNT and FRNRAP. The CDR3 sequence is 16 residues long. Trimming took off 1 base at V and 6 bases at J, with 16 bases between the two ends. The CDR3 bases are TGTGCTAGTGGTTTGGCTCCCGGGACTGAGGGCAATGAGCAGTTCTTC. Amino acids: CASGLAPGTEGNEQFF. Supplemented by reference TRBV12-5 and TRBJ2-1, the full variable domain reads DARVTQTPRHKVTEMGQEVTMRCQPILGHNTVFWYRQTMMQGLELLAYFRNRAPLDDSGMPKDRFSAEMPDATLATLKIQPSEPRDSAVYFCASGLAPGTEGNEQFFGPGTRLTVL.